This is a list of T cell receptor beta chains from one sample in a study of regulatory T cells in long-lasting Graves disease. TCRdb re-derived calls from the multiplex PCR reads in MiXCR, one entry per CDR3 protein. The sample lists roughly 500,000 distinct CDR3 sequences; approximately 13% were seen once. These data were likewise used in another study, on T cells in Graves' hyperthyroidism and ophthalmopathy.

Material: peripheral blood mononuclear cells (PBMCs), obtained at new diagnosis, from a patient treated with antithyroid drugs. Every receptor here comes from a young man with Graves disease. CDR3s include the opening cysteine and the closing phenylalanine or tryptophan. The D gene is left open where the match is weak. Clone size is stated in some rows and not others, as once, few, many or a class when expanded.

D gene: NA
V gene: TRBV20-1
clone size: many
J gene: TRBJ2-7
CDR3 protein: CSASAPTGTYEQYF
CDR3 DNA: TGCAGTGCTAGTGCTCCCACAGGGACCTACGAGCAGTACTTC

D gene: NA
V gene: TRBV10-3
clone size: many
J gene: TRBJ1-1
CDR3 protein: CAIRGNTEAFF
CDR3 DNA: TGTGCCATCAGGGGGAACACTGAAGCTTTCTTT

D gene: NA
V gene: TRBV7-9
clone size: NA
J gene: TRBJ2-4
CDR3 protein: CASSARGGLRGDEQYF
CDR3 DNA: TGTGCCAGCAGCGCCCGTGGCGGGCTTCGCGGCGATGAGCAGTACTTC

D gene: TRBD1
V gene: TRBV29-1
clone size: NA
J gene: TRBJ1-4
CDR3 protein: CSVLGQGGEKLFF
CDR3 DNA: TGCAGCGTGTTGGGACAGGGGGGTGAAAAACTGTTTTTT

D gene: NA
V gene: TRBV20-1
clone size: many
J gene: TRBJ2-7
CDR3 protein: CSANPTRTYEQYF
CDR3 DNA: TGCAGTGCCAACCCCACCAGGACCTACGAGCAGTACTTC

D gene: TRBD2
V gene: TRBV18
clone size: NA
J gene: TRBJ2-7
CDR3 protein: CASSPPGLALFSYEQYF
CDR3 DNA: TGTGCCAGCTCACCACCCGGACTAGCCTTATTCTCCTACGAGCAGTACTTC

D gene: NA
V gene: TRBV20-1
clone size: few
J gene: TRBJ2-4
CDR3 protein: CSATGRQDIAKNIQYF
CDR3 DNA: TGCAGTGCTACAGGACGACAGGACATAGCCAAAAACATTCAGTACTTC

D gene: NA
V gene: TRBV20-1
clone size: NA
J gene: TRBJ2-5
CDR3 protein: CSARSGRETQYF
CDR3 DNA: TGCAGTGCTAGGTCCGGGCGAGAGACCCAGTACTTC

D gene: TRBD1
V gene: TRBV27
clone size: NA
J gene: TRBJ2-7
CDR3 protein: CASSTPGQGAFEQYF
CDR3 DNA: TGTGCCAGCAGTACCCCCGGACAGGGGGCTTTCGAGCAGTACTTC

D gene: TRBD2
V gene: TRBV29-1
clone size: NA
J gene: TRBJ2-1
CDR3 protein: CSVTSSSGRTYNEQFF
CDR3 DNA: TGCAGCGTTACCAGTTCTAGCGGGAGGACCTACAATGAGCAGTTCTTC

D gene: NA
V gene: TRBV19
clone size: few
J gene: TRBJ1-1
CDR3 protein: CASSPRWREGKNEAFF
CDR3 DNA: TGTGCCAGTAGTCCACGGTGGAGGGAAGGGAAGAATGAAGCTTTCTTT

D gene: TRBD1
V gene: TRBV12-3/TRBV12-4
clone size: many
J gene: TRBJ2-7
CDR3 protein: CASSPYGTAYYEQYF
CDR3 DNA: TGTGCCAGCAGTCCCTACGGGACAGCCTATTACGAGCAGTACTTC

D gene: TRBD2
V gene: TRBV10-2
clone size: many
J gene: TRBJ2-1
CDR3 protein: CASTLAGGRHEQFF
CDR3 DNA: TGCGCCAGCACACTAGCGGGGGGCCGGCATGAGCAGTTCTTC

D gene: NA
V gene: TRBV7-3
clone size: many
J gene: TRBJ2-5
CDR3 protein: CASSPGGPETQYF
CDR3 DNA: TGTGCCAGCAGCCCCGGAGGCCCGGAGACCCAGTACTTC

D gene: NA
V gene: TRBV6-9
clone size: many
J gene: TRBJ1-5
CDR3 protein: CASSSGAGGFSNQPQHF
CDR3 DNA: TGTGCCAGCAGTTCCGGCGCAGGCGGATTTAGCAATCAGCCCCAGCATTTT

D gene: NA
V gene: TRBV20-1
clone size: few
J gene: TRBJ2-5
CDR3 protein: CSASRRTPETQYF
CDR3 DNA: TGCAGTGCTAGCAGGCGAACTCCAGAGACCCAGTACTTC

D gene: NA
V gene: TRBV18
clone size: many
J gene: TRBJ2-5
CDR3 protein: CASSPPSRGRETQYF
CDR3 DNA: TGTGCCAGCTCACCACCCTCAAGGGGACGGGAGACCCAGTACTTC

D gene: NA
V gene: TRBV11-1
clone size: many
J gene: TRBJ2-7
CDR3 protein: CASGRGQQYF
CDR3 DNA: TGTGCCAGCGGCCGGGGCCAGCAGTACTTC

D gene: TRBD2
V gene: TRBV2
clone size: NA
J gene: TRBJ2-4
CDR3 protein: CASTLSGRSIQYF
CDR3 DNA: TGTGCCAGCACTCTTAGCGGGAGAAGCATTCAGTACTTC

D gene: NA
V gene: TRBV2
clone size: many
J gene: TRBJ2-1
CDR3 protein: CASLPPSGSYNEQFF
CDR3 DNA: TGTGCCAGCTTGCCCCCAAGCGGATCCTACAATGAGCAGTTCTTC

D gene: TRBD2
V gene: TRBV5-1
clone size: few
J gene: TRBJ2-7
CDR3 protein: CASRLLAGGPGGEQYF
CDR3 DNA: TGCGCCAGCAGGTTACTAGCGGGAGGGCCGGGGGGCGAGCAGTACTTC

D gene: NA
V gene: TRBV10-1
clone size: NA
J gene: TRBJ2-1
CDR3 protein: CASSEEQGPYYNEQFF
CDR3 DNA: TGCGCCAGCAGTGAGGAACAGGGCCCTTACTACAATGAGCAGTTCTTC

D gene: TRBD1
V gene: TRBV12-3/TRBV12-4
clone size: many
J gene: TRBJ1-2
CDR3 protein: CASTPGQGSGYTF
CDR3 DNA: TGTGCCAGCACCCCGGGACAGGGCAGTGGCTACACCTTC

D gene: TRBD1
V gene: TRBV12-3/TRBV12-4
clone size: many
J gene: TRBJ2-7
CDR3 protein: CASSGQGAVYEQYF
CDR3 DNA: TGTGCCAGCAGTGGACAGGGGGCGGTCTACGAGCAGTACTTC

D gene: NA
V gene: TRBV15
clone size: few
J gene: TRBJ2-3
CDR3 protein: CATDGEVASTDTQYF
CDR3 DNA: TGTGCCACAGACGGAGAAGTAGCGAGCACAGATACGCAGTATTTT

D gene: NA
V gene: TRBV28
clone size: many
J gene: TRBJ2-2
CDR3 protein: CASSLPTQTTGELFF
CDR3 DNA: TGTGCCAGCAGTTTACCCACGCAGACCACCGGGGAGCTGTTTTTT

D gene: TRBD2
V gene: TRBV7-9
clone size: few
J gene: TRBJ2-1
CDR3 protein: CASTQAPASGHGNEQFF
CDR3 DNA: TGTGCCAGCACCCAAGCCCCCGCTAGCGGCCACGGGAATGAGCAGTTCTTC

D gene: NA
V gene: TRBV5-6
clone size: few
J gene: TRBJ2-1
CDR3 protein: CASSFMESYNEQFF
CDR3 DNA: TGTGCCAGCAGCTTCATGGAGTCCTACAATGAGCAGTTCTTC

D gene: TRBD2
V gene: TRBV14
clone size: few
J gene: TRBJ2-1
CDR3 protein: CASSWSGSGYNEQFF
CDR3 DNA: TGTGCCAGCAGTTGGAGCGGGAGCGGCTACAATGAGCAGTTCTTC

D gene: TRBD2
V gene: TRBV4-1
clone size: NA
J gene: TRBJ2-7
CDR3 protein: CASSQVLAASSYEQYF
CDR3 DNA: TGCGCCAGCAGCCAAGTCCTAGCGGCAAGCTCCTACGAGCAGTACTTC

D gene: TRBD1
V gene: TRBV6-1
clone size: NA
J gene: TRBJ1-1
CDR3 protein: CASGRTGLNTEAFF
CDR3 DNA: TGTGCCAGCGGAAGGACAGGACTGAACACTGAAGCTTTCTTT

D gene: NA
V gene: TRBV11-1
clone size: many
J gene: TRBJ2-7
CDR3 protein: CASSLSEGTSYEQYF
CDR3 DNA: TGTGCCAGCAGCTTATCGGAGGGAACTTCCTACGAGCAGTACTTC

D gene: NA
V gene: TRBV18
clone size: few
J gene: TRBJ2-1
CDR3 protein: CASSPRAIYNEQFF
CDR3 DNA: TGTGCCAGCTCACCTCGGGCTATTTACAATGAGCAGTTCTTC

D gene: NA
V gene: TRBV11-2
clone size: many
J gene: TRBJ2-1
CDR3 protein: CASSLDAPYNEQFF
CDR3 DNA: TGTGCCAGCAGCTTAGACGCCCCATACAATGAGCAGTTCTTC

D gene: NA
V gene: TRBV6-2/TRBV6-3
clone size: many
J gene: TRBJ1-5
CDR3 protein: CAIPGPNLNQPQHF
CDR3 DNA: TGTGCCATCCCGGGCCCCAATCTAAATCAGCCCCAGCATTTT

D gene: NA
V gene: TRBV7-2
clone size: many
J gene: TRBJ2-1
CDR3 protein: CASSFAALRLGGLYEQFF
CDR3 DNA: TGTGCCAGCAGCTTCGCCGCCCTGCGACTAGGTGGTCTCTATGAGCAGTTCTTC

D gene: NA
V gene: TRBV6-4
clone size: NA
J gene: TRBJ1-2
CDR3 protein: CASSHGEGYGYTF
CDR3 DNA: TGTGCCAGCAGCCACGGTGAAGGATATGGCTACACCTTC

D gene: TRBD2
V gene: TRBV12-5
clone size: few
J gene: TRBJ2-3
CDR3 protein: CASGLPRGGVSTDTQYF
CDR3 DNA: TGTGCTAGTGGTTTACCACGCGGGGGGGTAAGCACAGATACGCAGTATTTT

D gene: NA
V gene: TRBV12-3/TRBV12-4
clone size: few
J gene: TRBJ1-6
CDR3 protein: CASSLGGGRSSYNSPLHF
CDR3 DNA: TGTGCCAGCAGTTTGGGAGGGGGACGGAGCTCCTATAATTCACCCCTCCACTTT

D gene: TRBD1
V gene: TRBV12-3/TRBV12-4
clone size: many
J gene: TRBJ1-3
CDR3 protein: CASSQGTGGNTIYF
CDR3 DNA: TGTGCCAGCAGCCAAGGGACAGGAGGGAACACCATATATTTT

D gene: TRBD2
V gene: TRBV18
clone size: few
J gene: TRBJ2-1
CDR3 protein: CASSPLAGEASNYNEQFF
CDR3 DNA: TGTGCCAGCTCACCTTTGGCGGGAGAAGCGTCAAACTACAATGAGCAGTTCTTC

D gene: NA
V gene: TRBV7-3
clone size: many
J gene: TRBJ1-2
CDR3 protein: CASSLTRQDYGYTF
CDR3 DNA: TGTGCCAGCAGCTTAACCCGACAGGACTATGGCTACACCTTC

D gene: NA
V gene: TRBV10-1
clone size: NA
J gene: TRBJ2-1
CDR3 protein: CASSDSWDIPRWEQFF
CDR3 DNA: TGCGCCAGCAGTGATAGCTGGGACATACCAAGGTGGGAGCAGTTCTTC

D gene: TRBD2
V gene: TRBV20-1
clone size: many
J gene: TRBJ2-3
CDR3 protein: CSALSGKGADTQYF
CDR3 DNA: TGCAGTGCACTAAGCGGGAAAGGCGCAGATACGCAGTATTTT

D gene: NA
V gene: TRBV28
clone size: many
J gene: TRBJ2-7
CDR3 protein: CASGLQGNYEQYF
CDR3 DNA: TGTGCCAGTGGGCTACAGGGTAACTACGAGCAGTACTTC

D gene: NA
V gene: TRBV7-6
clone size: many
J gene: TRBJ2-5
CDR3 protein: CASSLMAEAPSETQYF
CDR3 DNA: TGTGCCAGCAGCTTGATGGCGGAGGCGCCAAGTGAGACCCAGTACTTC

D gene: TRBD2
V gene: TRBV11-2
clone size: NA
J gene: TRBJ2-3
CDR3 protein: CASSWGGGSDTQYF
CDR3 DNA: TGTGCCAGCAGCTGGGGGGGTGGCTCAGATACGCAGTATTTT

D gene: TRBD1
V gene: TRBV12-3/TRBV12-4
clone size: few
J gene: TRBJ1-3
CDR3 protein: CASSGGTGGSSSGNTIYF
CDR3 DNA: TGTGCCAGCAGTGGGGGGACAGGGGGCTCATCCTCTGGAAACACCATATATTTT